This T cell receptor beta chain is from a study of blood T cell repertoires in COVID-19. For the study at large: COVID-19 samples from acute and convalescent phases originated in the United States, Italy and Spain. The cDNA or gDNA used as material had been derived from T cells, B-cell-depleted T cells, or PBMCs.

How the authors handled the data: Reference gene primer amplification yielded estimated nucleated cell counts. Assay: immunoSEQ multiplex PCR; the TCRdb copy retains only in-frame clones and omits some. From that table come the V and J calls and clone size; the DNA was used to work out D and trimming. The table lists roughly 240,000 clones, around four fifths of them singletons. The germline V gene encodes CDR1 MNHEY and CDR2 SVGAGI. Trimming left V 6 bases short and J 4 bases short, with 18 bases between. This CDR3 comprises 15 residues. The rearrangement joins TRBV6-5 to TRBJ1-2; D possibly corresponds to TRBD1 (6 bases). Material: peripheral blood. The receptor was derived from a woman aged 70-85 years with acute or convalescent COVID-19. The CDR3 nucleotides read TGTGCCAGCAGAACAAACGCCGGGACAATCTATGGCTACACCTTC. Residues: CASRTNAGTIYGYTF.